This passage covers 30 T cell receptor beta chains from one sample sequenced in a study of beta chain features in type 1 diabetes. Expressed TCRB transcripts were sequenced, since all the RNA that had been isolated was reverse transcribed. The table came from immunoSEQ multiplex PCR; TCRdb's copy has only in-frame clones and leaves some out. The profile shows 160,000 or so clones, 7% to 10% of them singletons. The specimen was central memory CD4+ T cells from blood. These receptors were collected from a woman aged 18 to 35 in good health.

The CDR3: CASSWTSQLETQYF. The CDR3 DNA reads TGTGCCAGCAGTTGGACTAGTCAATTGGAGACCCAGTACTTC. This chain uses TRBV6-1 with TRBJ2-5; the match to TRBD2 covers 7 bases. Germline V gene sequence: CDR1 MNHNS, CDR2 SASEGT. V lost 5 bases to trimming and J lost 5 bases; unmatched junction nucleotides: 8. This CDR3 contains 14 residues.

In this sample, this clone turned up a few times. This chain links TRBV6-5 with TRBJ2-7, with 8 nucleotides matching TRBD2. Germline loops: CDR1 MNHEY, CDR2 SVGAGI. CDR3 size: 15 residues. V shed 2 bases, J shed 2 bases, and the junction held 5 bases outside the gene matches. Here the CDR3 reads CASSYEVSGTYEQYF. The CDR3 region has the DNA TGTGCCAGCAGTTACGAGGTTAGCGGGACCTACGAGCAGTACTTC.

This clone was recorded at least ten times. The gene calls are TRBV29-1 and TRBJ1-1, with D maybe TRBD1 (5 bases). Germline CDR1 SQVTM, CDR2 ANQGSEA. CDR3 length: 13 residues. Trimming pared 3 bases from V and 0 bases from J, leaving 8 bases between. In DNA, the CDR3 is TGCAGCGTTGACGACAGCTTGAACACTGAAGCTTTCTTT. Translated, it gives CSVDDSLNTEAFF.

This clone turned up a few times. J is TRBJ2-3 and V is TRBV29-1; D might be TRBD2 (5 bases). The germline V and J ends were trimmed by 7 bases and 1 base, with 12 bases remaining between them. Germline V CDR1 and CDR2: SQVTM, ANQGSEA. The CDR3 length is 13 residues. CDR3 nucleotide sequence: TGCAGCGCATCGAGGGCTGGCACAGATACGCAGTATTTT. Amino acids: CSASRAGTDTQYF.

V usage is TRBV30 and J usage is TRBJ1-1; TRBD1 might be the D (6 bases). CDR1 GTSNPN and CDR2 SVGIG come from the germline V gene (reference sequence). Trimming left V 0 bases short and J 6 bases short, with 14 bases between. This CDR3 contains 14 residues. The CDR3 nucleotides read TGTGCCTGGAGTGTGGGAACAGGGAAACCTGAAGCTTTCTTT. This encodes CAWSVGTGKPEAFF. The complete variable domain, with remaining parts taken from reference TRBV30 and TRBJ1-1, reads SQTIHQWPATLVQPVGSPLSLECTVEGTSNPNLYWYRQAAGRGLQLLFYSVGIGQISSEVPQNLSASRPQDRQFILSSKKLLLSDSGFYLCAWSVGTGKPEAFFGQGTRLTVV.

This chain links TRBV5-6 with TRBJ2-1; D perhaps matches TRBD2 (6 bases). The CDR3 covers 15 residues. Germline-derived CDR1 and CDR2 are SGHDT and YYEEEE. V shed 5 bases and J shed 5 bases, with 17 bases lying between them. The CDR3 coding sequence is TGTGCCAGCAGTTTTACTAGCAGCGTTAACAATGAGCAGTTCTTC. This codes for CASSFTSSVNNEQFF.

There are a few counts of this clone. The V and J genes are TRBV19 and TRBJ2-5; a possible D gene is TRBD1 (6 bases). Deletions cut 11 bases from V and 5 bases from J, with 18 bases between. Germline-derived CDR1 and CDR2 are LNHDA and SQIVND (reference sequence). This CDR3 region has 13 residues. The CDR3 loop reads CASGYSGEETQYF. The CDR3 DNA reads as TGTGCCTCTGGGTACTCAGGGGAGGAGACCCAGTACTTC.

The J gene is TRBJ1-1, the V gene TRBV7-2; D is unclear. Germline CDR1 reads SGHTA; CDR2 reads FQGNSA. This CDR3 region has 14 residues. V was clipped by 5 bases and J by 7 bases, with 17 bases between them. The CDR3 here is CASSPLGLPDEAFF. The CDR3 DNA follows: TGTGCCAGCAGCCCCCTAGGCCTCCCCGATGAAGCTTTCTTT.

This clone was picked up a small number of times. The chain is built from TRBV30 and TRBJ1-2; D is undetermined. The CDR3 consists of 14 residues. Trimming pared 3 bases from V and 1 base from J, leaving 12 bases between. Looked up from germline, CDR1 is GTSNPN and CDR2 is SVGIG (reference sequence). The CDR3 sequence is CAWSAGGNNYGYTF. CDR3 nucleotide sequence: TGTGCCTGGAGCGCCGGAGGGAATAACTATGGCTACACCTTC.

The V gene is TRBV29-1, the J gene TRBJ1-4; 10 bases match TRBD1. The V gene end was trimmed by 6 bases and the J gene end by 5 bases; junction bases not matched to a gene: 15. The germline CDR1 and CDR2 sequences are SQVTM and ANQGSEA. The CDR3 is 17 amino acids. CDR3 nucleotides: TGCAGCGTCCAAGGGACAGGGGCCGCCCTTCTCAATGAAAAACTGTTTTTT. Protein sequence: CSVQGTGAALLNEKLFF.

A few counts support this clone. The CDR3 DNA sequence: TGTGCCAGCAACAGCGGGAGCTCCTACGAGCAGTACTTC. It encodes CASNSGSSYEQYF. The genes are TRBV28 and TRBJ2-7; 8 bases fit TRBD2. Germline V gene sequence: CDR1 MDHEN, CDR2 SYDVKM. The length of the CDR3 is 13 residues. With V trimmed by 7 bases and J by 0 bases, 2 bases remained unmatched.

About this clone itself: The same CDR3 can be traced to other DNA sequences in this sample. The V call is TRBV30, the J call TRBJ1-5, with a weak D call TRBD1 (5 bases). The CDR3 covers 13 residues. Germline lookup yields CDR1 GTSNPN and CDR2 SVGIG (reference sequence). V was pared by 0 bases and J by 3 bases, with 6 bases between. This CDR3 reads CAWSVQANQPQHF. In DNA form, the CDR3 reads TGTGCCTGGAGTGTACAGGCCAATCAGCCCCAGCATTTT.

The DNA of the CDR3 is TGTGCCAGCAGTGAAGGGTTAGCGGGAGCCATTGAGCAGTTCTTC. This translates into CASSEGLAGAIEQFF. This chain uses TRBV6-1 with TRBJ2-1; 9 bases agree with TRBD2. V lost 1 base to trimming and J lost 9 bases; unmatched junction nucleotides: 7. The CDR3 loop spans 15 amino acids. Looked up from germline, CDR1 is MNHNS and CDR2 is SASEGT.

The V gene is TRBV7-6, the J gene TRBJ2-5; D gene unclear. Trimming took off 4 bases at V and 4 bases at J, with 10 bases between the two ends. The CDR3 covers 13 residues. The germline V gene has CDR1 SGHVS and CDR2 FNYEAQ. CDR3 DNA: TGTGCCAGCAGCTACACGGAGACAGAGACCCAGTACTTC. It encodes CASSYTETETQYF.

Details on this clone: A single base is all that separates this from a far larger clone, so a read error is likely. The rearrangement joins TRBV5-1 to TRBJ2-5, with D tentatively TRBD1 (6 bases). The closer fit of TRBJ2-7 to the DNA end suggests the J call may be wrong. Germline V gene sequence: CDR1 SGHRS, CDR2 YFSETQ. CDR3 size: 14 residues. CDR3 sequence: CASSMRQASYEQYF. The CDR3 DNA reads TGCGCCAGCAGTATGAGACAGGCTTCCTACGAGCAGTACTTC.

This clone appeared a few times. The chain links TRBV6-5 to TRBJ1-2; a possible D gene is TRBD1 (6 bases). CDR1 and CDR2 from the germline V gene are MNHEY and SVGAGI. There are 13 residues in the CDR3. The V end lost 6 bases, the J end lost 4 bases, and 12 bases lay between the germline ends. The CDR3 region has the DNA TGTGCCAGCAGGAAAGAGGGGGTCTATGGCTACACCTTC. Amino acids: CASRKEGVYGYTF.

In this sample, this clone turned up a few times. This CDR3 is also generated by other DNA sequences in the sample. This chain links TRBV5-1 with TRBJ2-1; TRBD2 agrees at 13 bases. The CDR3 extends over 16 amino acids. Germline CDR1 reads SGHRS; CDR2 reads YFSETQ. J was trimmed by 4 bases and V by 0 bases; bases with no gene match: 1. Here the CDR3 DNA reads TGCGCCAGCAGCTTGGGGACTAGCGGGGGTTACAATGAGCAGTTCTTC. Encoded protein: CASSLGTSGGYNEQFF. The full variable domain, its missing parts supplied by reference TRBV5-1 and TRBJ2-1, is KAGVTQTPRYLIKTRGQQVTLSCSPISGHRSVSWYQQTPGQGLQFLFEYFSETQRNKGNFPGRFSGRQFSNSRSEMNVSTLELGDSALYLCASSLGTSGGYNEQFFGPGTRLTVL.

This clone was seen a few times. The J gene is TRBJ1-2, the V gene TRBV7-2; 8 positions match TRBD1. V lost 4 bases to trimming and J lost 5 bases; unmatched junction nucleotides: 12. Germline V gene data show CDR1 as SGHTA and CDR2 as FQGNSA. The CDR3 extends over 16 amino acids. The CDR3 DNA reads as TGTGCCAGCAGCTCTTTGTCCACAGGGGGGAAATATGGCTACACCTTC. Residues: CASSSLSTGGKYGYTF. Full variable domain (missing parts from reference TRBV7-2 and TRBJ1-2): GAGVSQSPSNKVTEKGKDVELRCDPISGHTALYWYRQSLGQGLEFLIYFQGNSAPDKSGLPSDRFSAERTGGSVSTLTIQRTQQEDSAVYLCASSSLSTGGKYGYTFGSGTRLTVV.

This clone was found a few times. The gene calls are TRBV7-2 and TRBJ2-2; 7 positions agree with TRBD2. The CDR3 covers 13 residues. V shed 7 bases and J 5 bases; nucleotides not matched to a gene: 4. Germline-derived CDR1 and CDR2 are SGHTA and FQGNSA. The chain's CDR3 is CASNPGGTGELFF. The CDR3 nucleotides are TGTGCCAGCAACCCGGGGGGAACCGGGGAGCTGTTTTTT. The entire variable domain, with the rest obtained from reference TRBV7-2 and TRBJ2-2, is as follows: GAGVSQSPSNKVTEKGKDVELRCDPISGHTALYWYRQSLGQGLEFLIYFQGNSAPDKSGLPSDRFSAERTGGSVSTLTIQRTQQEDSAVYLCASNPGGTGELFFGEGSRLTVL.

The V gene is TRBV5-1, the J gene TRBJ2-3, with 8 nucleotides matching TRBD2. This CDR3 contains 16 residues. Germline CDR1 SGHRS, CDR2 YFSETQ. V lost 2 bases, J lost 4 bases, and 9 bases stayed unmatched. The CDR3: CASSFGNGGASDTQYF. CDR3 nucleotides: TGCGCCAGCAGCTTCGGAAACGGGGGGGCGTCAGATACGCAGTATTTT.

The genes are TRBV5-1 and TRBJ2-1, with D tentatively TRBD1 (5 bases). Germline values: CDR1 SGHRS, CDR2 YFSETQ. Trimming left V 0 bases short and J 3 bases short, with 13 bases between. The CDR3 spans 16 residues. The CDR3 region has the DNA TGCGCCAGCAGCTTGGGGCAGGGCCCCTTCTACAATGAGCAGTTCTTC. Encoded protein: CASSLGQGPFYNEQFF. Using reference TRBV5-1 and TRBJ2-1 for the parts outside the CDR3, the full variable domain is KAGVTQTPRYLIKTRGQQVTLSCSPISGHRSVSWYQQTPGQGLQFLFEYFSETQRNKGNFPGRFSGRQFSNSRSEMNVSTLELGDSALYLCASSLGQGPFYNEQFFGPGTRLTVL.

There are a few counts of this clone. This sample also contains other DNA sequences that code for the same CDR3. The chain's CDR3 is CASSLVAGPSSYEQYF. CDR3 bases: TGTGCCAGCAGCTTAGTGGCGGGACCCAGCTCCTACGAGCAGTACTTC. The rearrangement joins TRBV7-2 to TRBJ2-7; D perhaps matches TRBD2 (6 bases). The germline gives CDR1 SGHTA, CDR2 FQGNSA. The CDR3 loop spans 16 amino acids. The ends were cut back, 1 base at V and 0 bases at J, with 13 bases in the middle.

This clone was detected a few times. The gene calls are TRBV11-2 and TRBJ2-3; the D gene is possibly TRBD2 (6 bases). The CDR3 contains 13 residues. V was cut by 5 bases and J by 6 bases, with 12 bases left in between. Germline CDR1 and CDR2: SGHAT and FQNNGV. The CDR3 DNA reads as TGTGCCAGCAGCGAGGGGACTGGTGATACGCAGTATTTT. Translation gives CASSEGTGDTQYF.

This clone was seen a few times. V and J are TRBV12-5 and TRBJ2-6; D possibly corresponds to TRBD1 (5 bases). The V end lost 5 bases, the J end lost 0 bases, and 14 bases lay between the germline ends. Germline CDR1 and CDR2: LGHNT and FRNRAP. The CDR3 sequence is 17 residues long. The DNA of the CDR3 is TGTGCTAGTGGTCCGGCGACAGCGAGCTCTGGGGCCAACGTCCTGACTTTC. Its protein is CASGPATASSGANVLTF.

CDR3 protein: CASLWGTGGYEQFF. The CDR3 nucleotides read TGTGCCAGCCTCTGGGGGACGGGAGGCTATGAGCAGTTCTTC. V and J are TRBV6-6 and TRBJ2-1, with 7 bases identical to TRBD2. Losses at the gene ends were 8 bases for V and 8 bases for J; bases not matched to a gene: 12. CDR3 length equals 14 residues. CDR1 and CDR2 from the germline V gene are MNHNY and SVGAGI (reference sequence).

A note on this clone: The same CDR3 is also encoded by other DNA sequences in this sample. This chain joins TRBV7-9 and TRBJ2-3; D perhaps matches TRBD1 (6 bases). Trimming cost V 2 bases and J 5 bases, with 14 bases left between them. This CDR3 has 15 residues. Germline V gene data show CDR1 as SEHNR and CDR2 as FQNEAQ (reference sequence). This CDR3 is CASSLSGGAGDTQYF. Written as DNA, the CDR3 is TGTGCCAGCAGCTTAAGTGGGGGCGCCGGAGATACGCAGTATTTT.

V is TRBV5-4 and J is TRBJ2-1; weak D call: TRBD2 (5 bases). Germline CDR1 and CDR2: SGHNT and YYREEE (reference sequence). Trimming cost V 3 bases and J 10 bases, with 17 bases left between them. This CDR3 has 14 residues. CDR3 loop: CASSSPRGLREQFF. The CDR3 DNA is TGTGCCAGCAGCTCCCCCCGCGGACTTAGGGAGCAGTTCTTC.

The genes are TRBV6-5 and TRBJ1-5, with 7 bases lining up with TRBD1. J was trimmed by 4 bases and V by 4 bases; bases with no gene match: 7. This CDR3 is built from 15 residues. The germline V gene has CDR1 MNHEY and CDR2 SVGAGI. The CDR3 DNA reads as TGTGCCAGCAGTTCTGGGGACAGAGGAAATCAGCCCCAGCATTTT. Translation: CASSSGDRGNQPQHF.

This CDR3 reads CASSFGATGNTGELFF. The CDR3 DNA is TGCGCCAGCAGCTTCGGGGCGACAGGGAACACCGGGGAGCTGTTTTTT. The chain couples TRBV5-1 to TRBJ2-2, with D tentatively TRBD1 (6 bases). The CDR3 runs to 16 residues. The V gene's germline CDR1 is SGHRS and CDR2 YFSETQ. Trimming shortened V by 2 bases and J by 1 base, and 12 bases separated the two germline ends.

This clone has a count of ten or more. The rearrangement joins TRBV14 to TRBJ2-3, with D maybe TRBD2 (6 bases). This CDR3 has 15 residues. Germline loops: CDR1 SGHDN, CDR2 FVKESK. The ends were cut back, 0 bases at V and 2 bases at J, with 9 bases in the middle. The CDR3 loop reads CASSQDSGATDTQYF. CDR3 nucleotides: TGTGCCAGCAGCCAAGACTCGGGAGCCACAGATACGCAGTATTTT.